These T cell receptor beta chains were read from a single sample in a study of T cell responses to AZD1222 COVID-19 vaccine. Profiled with immunoSEQ multiplex PCR; TCRdb holds only in-frame clones, not every one. The sample comprises some 150,000 clones, around 83% of which are singletons, and less than 5% rests with the top ten. The input for sequencing was peripheral blood, taken on day 0 of MenACWY control vaccination. The receptor set was obtained from an adult in good health. Both conserved end residues are trimmed from each CDR3.

cdr3_aa: ASSESGLRPGQTTGAF
v_call: TRBV10-1
cdr3_length: 16
j_call: TRBJ1-1

cdr3_aa: ASSARGGRKAF
v_call: TRBV7-9
cdr3_length: 11
j_call: TRBJ1-1

cdr3_aa: ASSQVGGSYGYT
v_call: TRBV3-1/TRBV3-2
cdr3_length: 12
j_call: TRBJ1-2

cdr3_aa: ASSIGQGWTDTQY
v_call: TRBV19
cdr3_length: 13
j_call: TRBJ2-3

cdr3_aa: AVPRKTNSPLH
v_call: TRBV10-1
cdr3_length: 11
j_call: TRBJ1-6

cdr3_aa: ASSGTPQETQY
v_call: TRBV9
cdr3_length: 11
j_call: TRBJ2-5

cdr3_aa: ASSLGGISYEQY
v_call: TRBV7-2
cdr3_length: 12
j_call: TRBJ2-7

cdr3_aa: ASRKGPSDTQY
v_call: TRBV2
cdr3_length: 11
j_call: TRBJ2-3

cdr3_aa: ASAQYNEQF
v_call: TRBV7-9
cdr3_length: 9
j_call: TRBJ2-1

cdr3_aa: ASSLRGARSRNEQF
v_call: TRBV7-8
cdr3_length: 14
j_call: TRBJ2-1

cdr3_aa: ASSPLNSPLH
v_call: TRBV19
cdr3_length: 10
j_call: TRBJ1-6

cdr3_aa: ASSLVSGQETQY
v_call: TRBV7-9
cdr3_length: 12
j_call: TRBJ2-5